This TCR beta chain was recorded in a study of T cell repertoires in cytomegalovirus infection. Study-wide results and limits: Within the response measured ex vivo, HLA-C-restricted CMV-specific TCR beta clonotypes were dominant.

TCRdb recomputed calls from the reads with MiXCR, one row per CDR3 protein. The table lists a few hundred thousand distinct CDR3 sequences, around a tenth of them singletons. This clonotype appeared many times. What it binds is not known. The receptor comes from a human donor in good health (CMV status not recorded). Some clones in this sample may be carry-over from other donors' samples. Input material: PBMCs.

The CDR3 is CATSDQAGGYNTQYF. The CDR3 bases are TGTGCCACCAGTGATCAGGCGGGGGGCTATAATACGCAGTATTTT. This chain connects TRBV24-1 to TRBJ2-3; 8 bases fit TRBD2. From germline, CDR1 is KGHDR and CDR2 SFDVKD. V shed 3 bases and J 7 bases; nucleotides not matched to a gene: 8. The CDR3 runs to 15 residues.